The 22 T cell receptor beta chains presented below share a single source sample, sequenced in a study of human thymus T cells. Corrective cardiac operations yielded the resected thymus tissue. The repertoire was sequenced with immunoSEQ multiplex PCR; TCRdb's copy has only in-frame clones and lacks some. Of 120,000 or so clones in the sample, about 95% are singletons; the top ten hold under 0.025%. The sequencing sample was made of thymus tissue. The origin of the receptors is a boy in the first two years of life with a congenital heart defect but otherwise immunologically healthy.

The V and J genes are TRBV28 and TRBJ1-3; the match to TRBD1 covers 7 bases. V shed 8 bases, J shed 2 bases, and the junction held 6 bases outside the gene matches. This CDR3 contains 14 residues. CDR1 and CDR2 (germline): MDHEN, SYDVKM. The CDR3 spells CASRNTGAGNTIYF. CDR3 sequence (DNA): TGTGCCAGCCGAAATACAGGGGCTGGAAACACCATATATTTT.

The V call is TRBV28, the J call TRBJ1-1; no definite D call. CDR1 is MDHEN and CDR2 is SYDVKM in the germline V gene. V gave up 5 bases and J gave up 3 bases, with 16 bases separating them. The CDR3 is 15 residues long. As DNA, the CDR3 is TGTGCCAGCAGTCTCCCGCGGAACGCGGACACTGAAGCTTTCTTT. Its translation: CASSLPRNADTEAFF.

The V gene is TRBV10-2, the J gene TRBJ2-3; 7 positions match TRBD2. CDR3 length: 14 amino acids. Germline CDR1 is WSHSY and CDR2 is SAAADI. V dropped 5 bases and J dropped 2; count of bases not matched to a gene: 4. The CDR3 DNA reads TGCGCCAGCAGTTGGGGGACTATCACAGATACGCAGTATTTT. It codes for CASSWGTITDTQYF.

The V gene is TRBV7-2, the J gene TRBJ2-7; D is perhaps TRBD2 (6 bases). Trimming pared 5 bases from V and 4 bases from J, leaving 21 bases between. The CDR3 covers 16 residues. Per the germline V gene, CDR1 is SGHTA and CDR2 is FQGNSA. CDR3 in amino acids: CASSPLSGDRRYEQYF. CDR3 DNA: TGTGCCAGCAGCCCCCTTTCGGGGGACCGAAGGTACGAGCAGTACTTC.

The chain combines TRBV6-5 with TRBJ2-7; tentative D call: TRBD1 (6 bases). V lost 4 bases and J 1 base, leaving 14 bases between the germline ends. The V gene's germline CDR1 is MNHEY and CDR2 SVGAGI. This CDR3 has 15 amino acids. As DNA, the CDR3 is TGTGCCAGCAGTTCCACGTGGGGGCTATCCTACGAGCAGTACTTC. Its translation: CASSSTWGLSYEQYF.

This chain connects TRBV25-1 to TRBJ2-3; TRBD2 matches 8 bases. This CDR3 contains 18 residues. CDR1 is MGHDK, CDR2 SYGVNS, per germline. J was trimmed by 0 bases and V by 1 base; bases with no gene match: 9. The CDR3 spells CASSEWGLSGASTDTQYF. CDR3 DNA sequence: TGTGCCAGCAGTGAATGGGGACTTAGCGGGGCTAGCACAGATACGCAGTATTTT.

The genes are TRBV28 and TRBJ2-7; no definite D call. The CDR3 runs 12 residues. Germline V CDR1 and CDR2: MDHEN, SYDVKM. V lost 4 bases, J lost 7 bases, and 11 bases lay in between. CDR3 in amino acids: CASSSVLGEQYF. CDR3 in DNA: TGTGCCAGCAGTTCCGTTTTGGGAGAGCAGTACTTC.

CDR3: CASSQQTGSSYEQYF. The CDR3 DNA reads TGCGCCAGCAGCCAGCAGACTGGGAGCTCCTACGAGCAGTACTTC. The chain uses TRBV4-3 and TRBJ2-7; D possibly corresponds to TRBD2 (5 bases). V gave up 3 bases and J gave up 0 bases, with 12 bases separating them. Germline loops: CDR1 LGHNA, CDR2 YSLEER. The CDR3 runs 15 residues.

The chain is built from TRBV9 and TRBJ2-3, with TRBD2 matching over 9 bases. V dropped 5 bases and J dropped 2; count of bases not matched to a gene: 6. The germline V gene has CDR1 SGDLS and CDR2 YYNGEE. CDR3 length: 15 residues. This chain's CDR3 is CASRDLAGSTDTQYF. The CDR3, as DNA: TGTGCCAGCAGAGACCTAGCGGGGTCCACAGATACGCAGTATTTT.

J is TRBJ1-3 and V is TRBV7-9; 7 bases are shared with TRBD1. V dropped 5 bases and J dropped 0; count of bases not matched to a gene: 7. This CDR3 comprises 16 residues. CDR1 SEHNR and CDR2 FQNEAQ come from the germline V gene (reference sequence). The CDR3: CASSQRTGYSGNTIYF. CDR3 in DNA: TGTGCCAGCAGCCAACGGACAGGCTACTCTGGAAACACCATATATTTT.

V and J are TRBV30 and TRBJ2-7; 7 nucleotides align to TRBD1. Trimming at V came to 2 bases and at J to 4 bases, leaving 20 bases not matched to a gene. CDR1 and CDR2 from the germline V gene are GTSNPN and SVGIG (reference sequence). This CDR3 has 18 residues. The CDR3 spells CAWSSLDRAPDRKYEQYF. The CDR3 DNA follows: TGTGCCTGGAGTTCCTTAGACAGGGCCCCCGACAGGAAATACGAGCAGTACTTC.

The chain combines TRBV28 with TRBJ1-1, with 7 nucleotides matching TRBD1. The germline V gene has CDR1 MDHEN and CDR2 SYDVKM. The V gene end was trimmed by 5 bases and the J gene end by 1 base; junction bases not matched to a gene: 7. The CDR3 is 15 amino acids. The CDR3 DNA sequence: TGTGCCAGCAGTGAACAGGGGTTGGGGAACACTGAAGCTTTCTTT. It is translated as CASSEQGLGNTEAFF.

The chain employs TRBV7-2 and TRBJ2-2; D gene uncertain. Germline V CDR1 and CDR2: SGHTA, FQGNSA. V lost 1 base to trimming and J lost 2 bases, with 17 bases between them. This CDR3 is 18 amino acids long. CDR3 DNA: TGTGCCAGCAGCTTAGGTAGTGAGGCAACAGCTAACACCGGGGAGCTGTTTTTT. Its protein is CASSLGSEATANTGELFF.

V usage is TRBV10-3 and J usage is TRBJ2-1, with TRBD2 matching over 10 bases. Germline CDR1 reads ENHRY; CDR2 reads SYGVKD. This CDR3 is built from 15 residues. V shed 5 bases, J shed 5 bases, and the junction held 6 bases outside the gene matches. CDR3 protein: CAISLGTSVNNEQFF. DNA for the CDR3: TGTGCCATCAGTCTAGGGACTAGCGTGAACAATGAGCAGTTCTTC.

The chain joins TRBV7-2 to TRBJ2-3; 8 nucleotides align to TRBD1. With 1 base clipped from V and 0 bases from J, the junction kept 3 bases outside the gene matches. The CDR3 is made up of 16 amino acids. Germline V lookup: CDR1 SGHTA, CDR2 FQGNSA. CDR3 coding DNA: TGTGCCAGCAGCTTAGATGGGGACAGGAGCACAGATACGCAGTATTTT. Protein product: CASSLDGDRSTDTQYF.

V is TRBV7-9 and J is TRBJ1-1; D might be TRBD1 (6 bases). V lost 5 bases, J lost 0 bases, and 13 bases lay in between. Germline V gene lookup returns CDR1 SEHNR and CDR2 FQNEAQ (reference sequence). The length of the CDR3 is 15 residues. Written as DNA, the CDR3 is TGTGCCAGCAGCGTATGGACAGCCATGAACACTGAAGCTTTCTTT. This translates into CASSVWTAMNTEAFF.

The V gene is TRBV27, the J gene TRBJ2-3; 8 nucleotides line up with TRBD2. Looked up from germline, CDR1 is MNHEY and CDR2 is SMNVEV (reference sequence). The CDR3 extends over 17 amino acids. Trimming removed 5 bases from V and 3 bases from J; junction bases left unmatched: 13. The CDR3 DNA reads TGTGCCAGCAGTCTTCTTAGCCCGGGGGGGCCGACAGATACGCAGTATTTT. This gives the protein CASSLLSPGGPTDTQYF.

The CDR3 spells CAWSTGGNEQFF. The CDR3 DNA follows: TGTGCCTGGAGTACCGGGGGGAATGAGCAGTTCTTC. The rearrangement links TRBV30 to TRBJ2-1, with 7 bases identical to TRBD2. The CDR3 contains 12 residues. Per the germline V gene, CDR1 is GTSNPN and CDR2 is SVGIG (reference sequence). V lost 2 bases, J lost 7 bases, and 2 bases stayed unmatched.

The chain combines TRBV2 with TRBJ2-5; 8 bases align to TRBD1. Germline CDR1 and CDR2: SNHLY and FYNNEI. The CDR3 totals 20 residues. The V segment lost 4 bases and the J segment 2 bases; nucleotides outside the gene matches: 21. The CDR3 DNA is TGTGCCAGCAGTGCTCGATTTGGGGGACAGGACTCCATGTTGCAAGAGACCCAGTACTTC. Amino acids: CASSARFGGQDSMLQETQYF. Full variable domain (outside the CDR3, taken from reference TRBV2 and TRBJ2-5): EPEVTQTPSHQVTQMGQEVILRCVPISNHLYFYWYRQILGQKVEFLVSFYNNEISEKSEIFDDQFSVERPDGSNFTLKIRSTKLEDSAMYFCASSARFGGQDSMLQETQYFGPGTRLLVL.

CDR3 amino acids: CASSQLAIQGNEQFF. DNA for the CDR3: TGCGCCAGCAGCCAATTGGCCATACAGGGCAATGAGCAGTTCTTC. The chain couples TRBV5-1 to TRBJ2-1, with D possibly matching TRBD1 (6 bases). The CDR3 sequence is 15 residues long. CDR1 is SGHRS and CDR2 is YFSETQ in the germline V gene. The germline V and J ends were trimmed by 4 bases and 6 bases, with 17 bases remaining between them.

The genes are TRBV7-9 and TRBJ2-1; 7 bases map to TRBD1. The CDR3 extends over 12 amino acids. Germline loops: CDR1 SEHNR, CDR2 FQNEAQ (reference sequence). Trimming removed 1 base from V and 15 bases from J; junction bases left unmatched: 6. The CDR3 region is CASSLEGDSWFF. For the CDR3, the DNA is TGTGCCAGCAGCTTAGAGGGGGACAGTTGGTTCTTC.

J is TRBJ1-6 and V is TRBV9; 9 bases fit TRBD1. The CDR3 runs to 15 residues. The germline V gene has CDR1 SGDLS and CDR2 YYNGEE. The J segment lost 6 bases and the V segment lost 3 bases, leaving 4 bases of the junction unmatched. The CDR3 coding sequence is TGTGCCAGCAGCGCCGGGACAGGGTTTAATTCACCCCTCCACTTT. Residues: CASSAGTGFNSPLHF. The entire variable domain, with the rest obtained from reference TRBV9 and TRBJ1-6, is as follows: DSGVTQTPKHLITATGQRVTLRCSPRSGDLSVYWYQQSLDQGLQFLIQYYNGEERAKGNILERFSAQQFPDLHSELNLSSLELGDSALYFCASSAGTGFNSPLHFGNGTRLTVT.